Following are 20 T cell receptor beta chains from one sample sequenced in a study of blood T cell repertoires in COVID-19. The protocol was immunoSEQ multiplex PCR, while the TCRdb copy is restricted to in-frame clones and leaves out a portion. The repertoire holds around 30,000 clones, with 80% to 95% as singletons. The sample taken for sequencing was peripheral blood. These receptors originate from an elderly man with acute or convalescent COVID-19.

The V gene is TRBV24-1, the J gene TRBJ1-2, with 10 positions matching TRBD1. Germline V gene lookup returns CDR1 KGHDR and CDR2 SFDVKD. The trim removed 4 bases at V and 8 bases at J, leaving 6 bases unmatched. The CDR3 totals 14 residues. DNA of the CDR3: TGTGCCACCAGTGAGGCGGGGACAGGGGAAGGCTACACCTTC. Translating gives CATSEAGTGEGYTF.

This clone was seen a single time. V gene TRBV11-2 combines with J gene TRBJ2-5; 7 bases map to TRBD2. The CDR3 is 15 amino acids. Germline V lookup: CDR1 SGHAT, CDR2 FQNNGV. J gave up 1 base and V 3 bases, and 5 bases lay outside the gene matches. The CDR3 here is CASSFWGGVQETQYF. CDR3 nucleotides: TGTGCCAGCAGCTTTTGGGGGGGGGTCCAAGAGACCCAGTACTTC.

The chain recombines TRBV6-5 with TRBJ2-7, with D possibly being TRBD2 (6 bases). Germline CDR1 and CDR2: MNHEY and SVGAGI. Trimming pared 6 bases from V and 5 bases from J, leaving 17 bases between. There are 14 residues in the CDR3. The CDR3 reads CASSRLGGIDEQYF. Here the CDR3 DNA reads TGTGCCAGCAGCAGACTGGGAGGTATCGACGAGCAGTACTTC.

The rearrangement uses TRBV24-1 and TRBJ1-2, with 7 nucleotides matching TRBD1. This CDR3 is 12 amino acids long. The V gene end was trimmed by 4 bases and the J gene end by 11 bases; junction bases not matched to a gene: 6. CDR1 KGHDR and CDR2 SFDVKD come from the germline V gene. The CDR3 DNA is TGTGCCACCAGTGACCCCGGGACAGAGTACACCTTC. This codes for CATSDPGTEYTF.

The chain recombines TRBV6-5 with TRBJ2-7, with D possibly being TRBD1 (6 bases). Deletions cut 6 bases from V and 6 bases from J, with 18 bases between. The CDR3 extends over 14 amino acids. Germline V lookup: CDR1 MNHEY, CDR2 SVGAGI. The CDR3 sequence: CASRLLHREGEQYF. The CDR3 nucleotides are TGTGCCAGCAGGCTACTACACAGGGAAGGCGAGCAGTACTTC.

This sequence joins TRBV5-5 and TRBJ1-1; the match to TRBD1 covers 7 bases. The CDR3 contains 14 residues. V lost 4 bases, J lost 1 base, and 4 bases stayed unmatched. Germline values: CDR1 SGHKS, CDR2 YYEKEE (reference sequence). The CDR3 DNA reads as TGTGCCAGCAGCAAAAACAGGGGGAACACTGAAGCTTTCTTT. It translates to CASSKNRGNTEAFF.

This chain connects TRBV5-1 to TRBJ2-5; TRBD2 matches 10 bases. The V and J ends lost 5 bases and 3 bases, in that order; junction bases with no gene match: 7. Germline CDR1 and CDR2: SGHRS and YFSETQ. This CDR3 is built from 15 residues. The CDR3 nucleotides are TGCGCCAGCAGGACTACTAGCGGGGTCGAAGAGACCCAGTACTTC. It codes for CASRTTSGVEETQYF.

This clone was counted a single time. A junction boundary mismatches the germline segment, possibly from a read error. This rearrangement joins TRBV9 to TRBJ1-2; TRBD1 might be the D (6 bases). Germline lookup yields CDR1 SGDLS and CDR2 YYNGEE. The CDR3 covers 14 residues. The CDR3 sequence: CASSVGRGQQGNAF. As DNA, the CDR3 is TGTGCCAGCAGCGTAGGAAGAGGGCAGCAGGGGAACGCCTTC.

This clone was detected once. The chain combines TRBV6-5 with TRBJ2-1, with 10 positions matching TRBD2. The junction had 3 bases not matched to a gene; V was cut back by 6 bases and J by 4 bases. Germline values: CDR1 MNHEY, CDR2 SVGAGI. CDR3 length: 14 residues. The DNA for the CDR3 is TGTGCCAGCAGGAGCGGGGGGGCGTACAATGAGCAGTTCTTC. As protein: CASRSGGAYNEQFF.

In nucleotides, the CDR3 is TGTGCCAGCAGGAGAGGGCAGGCTAATGAAAAACTGTTTTTT. The encoded protein is CASRRGQANEKLFF. The chain uses TRBV27 and TRBJ1-4; no definite D call. This CDR3 is built from 14 residues. With 6 bases removed from V and 3 bases from J, the gap between germline ends came to 11 bases. Germline V gene lookup returns CDR1 MNHEY and CDR2 SMNVEV (reference sequence).

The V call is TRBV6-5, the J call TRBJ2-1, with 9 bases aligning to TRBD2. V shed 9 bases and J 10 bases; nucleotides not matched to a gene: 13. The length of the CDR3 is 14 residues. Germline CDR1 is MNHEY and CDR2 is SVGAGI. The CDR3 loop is CASYRAGGPSEQFF. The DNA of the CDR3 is TGTGCCAGTTATCGAGCGGGGGGCCCCTCCGAGCAGTTCTTC.

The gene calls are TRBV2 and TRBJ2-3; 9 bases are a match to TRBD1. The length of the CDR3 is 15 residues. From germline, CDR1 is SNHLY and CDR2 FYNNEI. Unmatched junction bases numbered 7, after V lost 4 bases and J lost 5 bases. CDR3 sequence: CASSVTGGFVDTQYF. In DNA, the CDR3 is TGTGCCAGCAGTGTGACAGGGGGTTTTGTAGATACGCAGTATTTT.

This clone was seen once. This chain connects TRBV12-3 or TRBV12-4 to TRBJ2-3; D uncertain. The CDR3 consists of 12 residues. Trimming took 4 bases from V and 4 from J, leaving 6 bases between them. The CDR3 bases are TGTGCCAGCAGTTACATGGCAGATACGCAGTATTTT. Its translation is CASSYMADTQYF.

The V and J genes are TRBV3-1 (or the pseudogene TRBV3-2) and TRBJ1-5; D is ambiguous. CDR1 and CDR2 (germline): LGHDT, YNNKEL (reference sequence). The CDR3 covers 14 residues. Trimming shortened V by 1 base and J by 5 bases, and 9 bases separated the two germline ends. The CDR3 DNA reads TGTGCCAGCAGCCAAGGAGTCCGGGATCAGCCCCAGCATTTT. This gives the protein CASSQGVRDQPQHF.

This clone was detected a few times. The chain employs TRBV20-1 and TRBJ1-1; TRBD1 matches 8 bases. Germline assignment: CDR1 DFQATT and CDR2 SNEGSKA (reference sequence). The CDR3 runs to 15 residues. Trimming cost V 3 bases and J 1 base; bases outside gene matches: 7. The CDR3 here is CSASPWDRTNTEAFF. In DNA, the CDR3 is TGCAGTGCTAGTCCTTGGGACAGGACGAACACTGAAGCTTTCTTT.

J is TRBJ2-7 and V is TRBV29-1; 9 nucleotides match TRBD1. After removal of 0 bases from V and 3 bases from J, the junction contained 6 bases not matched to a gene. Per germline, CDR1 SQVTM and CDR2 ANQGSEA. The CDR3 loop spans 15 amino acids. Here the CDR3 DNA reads TGCAGCGTTGAAGACCGGCACAGGGGGCTCTACGAGCAGTACTTC. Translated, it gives CSVEDRHRGLYEQYF.

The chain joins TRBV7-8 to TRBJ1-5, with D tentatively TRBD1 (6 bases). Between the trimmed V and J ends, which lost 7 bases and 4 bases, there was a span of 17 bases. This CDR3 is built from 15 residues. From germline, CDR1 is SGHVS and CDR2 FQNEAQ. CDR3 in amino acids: CASNNGGGRNQPQHF. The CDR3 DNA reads TGTGCCAGCAACAACGGGGGGGGCCGAAATCAGCCCCAGCATTTT.

The CDR3 DNA is TGTGCCAGCAGTTTAAAGTGGTCTAGCCTTAATGAAAAACTGTTTTTT. Translated: CASSLKWSSLNEKLFF. The gene calls are TRBV28 and TRBJ1-4; D unresolved. There are 16 residues in the CDR3. V was shortened by 2 bases and J by 4 bases, with 14 bases between the two germline ends. Looked up from germline, CDR1 is MDHEN and CDR2 is SYDVKM.

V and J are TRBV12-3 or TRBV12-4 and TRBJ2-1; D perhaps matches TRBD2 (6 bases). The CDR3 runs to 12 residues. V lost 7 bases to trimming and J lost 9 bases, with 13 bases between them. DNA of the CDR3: TGTGCCAGCACCTATAGGGGAGGTGAGCAGTTCTTC. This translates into CASTYRGGEQFF.

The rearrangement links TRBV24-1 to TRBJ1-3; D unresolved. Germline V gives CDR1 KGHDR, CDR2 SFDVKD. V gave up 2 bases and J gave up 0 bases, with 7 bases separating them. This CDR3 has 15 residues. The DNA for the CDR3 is TGTGCCACCAGTGATTGGAGGGTCTCTGGAAACACCATATATTTT. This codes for CATSDWRVSGNTIYF.